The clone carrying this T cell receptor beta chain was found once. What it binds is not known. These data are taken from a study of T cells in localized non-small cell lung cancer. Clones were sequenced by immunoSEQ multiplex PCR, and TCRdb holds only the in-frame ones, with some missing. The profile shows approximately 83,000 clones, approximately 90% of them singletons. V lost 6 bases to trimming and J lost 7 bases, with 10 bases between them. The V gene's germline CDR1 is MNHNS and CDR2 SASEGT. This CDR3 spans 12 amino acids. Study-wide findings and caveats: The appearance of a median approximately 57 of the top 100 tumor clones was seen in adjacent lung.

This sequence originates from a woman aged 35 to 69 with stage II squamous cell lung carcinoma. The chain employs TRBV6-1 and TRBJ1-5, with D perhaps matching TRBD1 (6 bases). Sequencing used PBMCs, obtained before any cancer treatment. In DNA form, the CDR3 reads TGTGCCAGCAGGACAGGAGGGCAGCCCCAGCATTTT. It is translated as CASRTGGQPQHF.